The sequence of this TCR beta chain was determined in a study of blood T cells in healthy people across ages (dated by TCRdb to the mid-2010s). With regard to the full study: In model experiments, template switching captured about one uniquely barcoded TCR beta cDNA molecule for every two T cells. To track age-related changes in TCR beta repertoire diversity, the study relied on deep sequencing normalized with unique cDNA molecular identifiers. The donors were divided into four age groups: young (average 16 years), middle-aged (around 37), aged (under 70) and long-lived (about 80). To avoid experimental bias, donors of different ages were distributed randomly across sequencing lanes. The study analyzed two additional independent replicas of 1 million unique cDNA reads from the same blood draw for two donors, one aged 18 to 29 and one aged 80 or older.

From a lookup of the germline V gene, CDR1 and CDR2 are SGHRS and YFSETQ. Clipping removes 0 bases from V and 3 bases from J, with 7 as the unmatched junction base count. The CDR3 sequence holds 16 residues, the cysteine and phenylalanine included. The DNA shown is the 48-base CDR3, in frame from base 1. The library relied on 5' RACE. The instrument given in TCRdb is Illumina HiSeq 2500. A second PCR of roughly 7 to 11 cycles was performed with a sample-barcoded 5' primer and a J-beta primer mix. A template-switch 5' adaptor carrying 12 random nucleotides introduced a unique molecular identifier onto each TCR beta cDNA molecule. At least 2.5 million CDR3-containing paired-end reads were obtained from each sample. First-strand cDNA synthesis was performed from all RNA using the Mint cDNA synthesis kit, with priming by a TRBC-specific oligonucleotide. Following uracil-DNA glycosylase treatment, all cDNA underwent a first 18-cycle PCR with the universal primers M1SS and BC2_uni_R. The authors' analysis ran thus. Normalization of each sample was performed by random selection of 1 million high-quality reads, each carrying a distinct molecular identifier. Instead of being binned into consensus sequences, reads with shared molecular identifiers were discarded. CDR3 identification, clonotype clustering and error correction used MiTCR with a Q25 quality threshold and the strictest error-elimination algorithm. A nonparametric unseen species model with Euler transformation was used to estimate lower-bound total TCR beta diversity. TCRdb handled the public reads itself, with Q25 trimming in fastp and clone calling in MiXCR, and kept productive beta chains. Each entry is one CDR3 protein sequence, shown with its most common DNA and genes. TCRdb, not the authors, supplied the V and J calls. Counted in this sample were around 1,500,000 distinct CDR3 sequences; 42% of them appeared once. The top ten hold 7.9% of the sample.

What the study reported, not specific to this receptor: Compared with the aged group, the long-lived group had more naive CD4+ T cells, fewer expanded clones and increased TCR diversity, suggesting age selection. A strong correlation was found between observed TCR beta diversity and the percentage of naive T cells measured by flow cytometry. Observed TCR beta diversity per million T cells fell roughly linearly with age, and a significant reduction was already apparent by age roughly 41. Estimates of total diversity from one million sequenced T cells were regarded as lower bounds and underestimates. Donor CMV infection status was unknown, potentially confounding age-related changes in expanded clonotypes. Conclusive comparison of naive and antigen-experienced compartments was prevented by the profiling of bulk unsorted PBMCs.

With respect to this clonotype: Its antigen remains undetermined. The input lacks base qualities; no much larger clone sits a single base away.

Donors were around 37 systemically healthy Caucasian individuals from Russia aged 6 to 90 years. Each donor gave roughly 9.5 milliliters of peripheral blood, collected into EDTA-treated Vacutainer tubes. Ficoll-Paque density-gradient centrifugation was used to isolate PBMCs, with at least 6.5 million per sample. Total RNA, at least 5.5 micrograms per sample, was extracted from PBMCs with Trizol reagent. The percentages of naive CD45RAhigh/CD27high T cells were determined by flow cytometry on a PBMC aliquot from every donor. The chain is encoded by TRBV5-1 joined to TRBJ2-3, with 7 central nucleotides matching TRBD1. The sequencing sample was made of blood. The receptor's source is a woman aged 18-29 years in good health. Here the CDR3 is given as CASSLGGGSITDTQYF. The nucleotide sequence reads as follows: TGCGCCAGCAGCTTGGGAGGGGGCAGTATAACAGATACGCAGTATTTT.